This T cell receptor (beta chain) was sequenced during a study of OX40 agonist ivuxolimab in advanced cancers. Study as a whole: Previous treatment with anti-PD-1, anti-PD-L1 or anti-CTLA-4 therapy was allowed; approximately 40% had received some.

Measured with immunoSEQ multiplex PCR; TCRdb has only the in-frame clones, and not every one. The sample includes about 98,000 clones, approximately 86% seen only once; the top ten take about 0.82%. Study-level findings and limits: Clonal expansion was seen in CD4+ and CD8+ blood T cells by week 6 at 0.1 to 3.0 mg/kg.

Trimming stripped 11 bases from V and 7 bases from J, with 29 bases between. The CDR3 extends over 16 amino acids. Germline assignment: CDR1 SGHTA and CDR2 FQGNSA. Details on this clone: Antigen specificity is unknown.

V is TRBV7-2 and J is TRBJ1-2; possible D gene TRBD1, 5 bases. This sequence originates from an adult with an advanced solid tumor such as melanoma, head and neck, liver or kidney cancer. Source: CD4+ or CD8+ T cells sorted from blood, taken in a trial of the OX40 agonist ivuxolimab. In nucleotides, the CDR3 is TGTGCCTCCGGCCGGGCTCTCGGGGCAGTAGAAAGTGGCTACACCTTC. Its protein product is CASGRALGAVESGYTF.